Listed below are T cell receptor beta chains from one sample, sequenced in a study of early T cells in non-severe SARS-CoV-2 infection. TCRdb itself ran the 5' RACE reads through MiXCR, one entry per CDR3 protein. The sample includes some 67,000 distinct CDR3 sequences, roughly 10% of them seen just once. The specimen was whole blood, collected at baseline. Every receptor here comes from an adult who was a healthcare worker with PCR-confirmed SARS-CoV-2 infection or an uninfected control (not recorded which). Both conserved end residues are part of each CDR3. Each record gives: CDR3 DNA, CDR3 protein, V gene, J gene, D gene, clone size. D genes are given only for firm matches. Clone size is shown for a subset of rows, as once, few, many or a class of expanded clone.

TGCAGTGCTAGGAGTGCCAGGGCCCCCTACGAGCAGTACTTC	CSARSARAPYEQYF	TRBV20-1	TRBJ2-7	.	.
TGCAGTGCCCTCCGCGCAGTTAGCGGGAGGTACGAGCAGTACTTC	CSALRAVSGRYEQYF	TRBV20-1	TRBJ2-7	TRBD2	.
TGTGCCAGCAGACCGACAGGGTTCGACGAGCAGTACTTC	CASRPTGFDEQYF	TRBV27	TRBJ2-7	TRBD1	.
TGTGCCAGCAGTTATTCCCGGACCGGTAATTCACCCCTCCACTTT	CASSYSRTGNSPLHF	TRBV6-5	TRBJ1-6	.	many
TGCAGTGCTATCCGGACGGGACCAGATACGCAGTATTTT	CSAIRTGPDTQYF	TRBV20-1	TRBJ2-3	.	.
TGTGCCAGCAGCTACCTAGCGGGAGGGGAGACCCAGTACTTC	CASSYLAGGETQYF	TRBV7-2	TRBJ2-5	TRBD2	many
TGCGCCAGCAGCCCCGGGGCCTTCTTCTGGGATGAGCAGTTCTTC	CASSPGAFFWDEQFF	TRBV5-1	TRBJ2-1	.	many
TGCGCCAGCAGCCGCGACCAGTATGGCTACACCTTC	CASSRDQYGYTF	TRBV5-1	TRBJ1-2	.	many
TGTGCCAGCAGGGGGAGACCTTCTGGCTACACCTTC	CASRGRPSGYTF	TRBV28	TRBJ1-2	.	few
TGCAGCGCCCTACGGTACACTGAAGCTTTCTTT	CSALRYTEAFF	TRBV29-1	TRBJ1-1	.	many
TGCAGCGTTCAGCGTTCAATGTCTGATGAAAAACTGTTTTTT	CSVQRSMSDEKLFF	TRBV29-1	TRBJ1-4	.	.
TGTGCCAGCAGCTTAGACCGGGGGACACAGAGCACAGATACGCAGTATTTT	CASSLDRGTQSTDTQYF	TRBV7-6	TRBJ2-3	.	many
TGTGCCAGCAGCTTAACTGGGGCCAACGTCCTGACTTTC	CASSLTGANVLTF	TRBV7-9	TRBJ2-6	.	many
TGTGCCAGCAGCGCATCAGTCGGGGGGGGCAATGAGCAGTTCTTC	CASSASVGGGNEQFF	TRBV7-6	TRBJ2-1	TRBD2	many
TGTGCCAGCAGCTTAGGGACTCTCCTAAACAATGAGCAGTTCTTC	CASSLGTLLNNEQFF	TRBV7-2	TRBJ2-1	.	many
TGTGCCAGCAGCTATACAGGGGGTGGGACCCAGTACTTC	CASSYTGGGTQYF	TRBV6-5	TRBJ2-5	TRBD1	.
TGCAGCGTTGAAGATGCCTACGAGCAGTACTTC	CSVEDAYEQYF	TRBV29-1	TRBJ2-7	.	few
TGCGCCAGCAGCATGTCCGGGGATTACAATGAGCAGTTCTTC	CASSMSGDYNEQFF	TRBV5-1	TRBJ2-1	.	many
TGTGCCAGCAGTTATGAGCGGGAGGGAGCAGATACGCAGTATTTT	CASSYEREGADTQYF	TRBV6-2/TRBV6-3	TRBJ2-3	TRBD2	many
TGTGCCATCAGTGAAGACACCGGGTCCACAGATACGCAGTATTTT	CAISEDTGSTDTQYF	TRBV10-3	TRBJ2-3	.	.
TGTGCCAGCAGTTACGGCTTCTCTGGAAACACCATATATTTT	CASSYGFSGNTIYF	TRBV6-5	TRBJ1-3	.	few
TGTGCCAGCAGCTCGCTAGCGGGAGGGAGCACAGATACGCAGTATTTT	CASSSLAGGSTDTQYF	TRBV7-9	TRBJ2-3	TRBD2	.
TGTGCCAGCAGCTTAACCCCCGGAAGGGGGCGCGGGGAGCTGTTTTTT	CASSLTPGRGRGELFF	TRBV7-2	TRBJ2-2	TRBD1	many
TGCAGCGTTTCCAGCGGGAGCCACAATGAGCAGTTCTTC	CSVSSGSHNEQFF	TRBV29-1	TRBJ2-1	TRBD2	many
TGTGCCAGCGGCTCAAAGACTAGCGGGAGGTACAATGAGCAGTTCTTC	CASGSKTSGRYNEQFF	TRBV2	TRBJ2-1	TRBD2	.
TGTGCCAGTAGTATACGGGCAGGAAAACAAGAGACCCAGTACTTC	CASSIRAGKQETQYF	TRBV19	TRBJ2-5	.	many
TGTGCCAGCAGCTCCCCCCGAGGCCCCGGGGAGCTGTTTTTT	CASSSPRGPGELFF	TRBV7-2	TRBJ2-2	.	.
TGTGCCACCAGTACAGGGGGCTCTTCTTCCTACAATGAGCAGTTCTTC	CATSTGGSSSYNEQFF	TRBV24-1	TRBJ2-1	TRBD1	many
TGCAGCGTTGAAGGGGGGCCTTCCTACGAGCAGTACTTC	CSVEGGPSYEQYF	TRBV29-1	TRBJ2-7	.	.
TGCAGTGGACTAGGGGACAGAGATACGCAGTATTTT	CSGLGDRDTQYF	TRBV20-1	TRBJ2-3	.	many
TGTGCCAGCAGCCGTTTAGCCGACAGGGGAGGCTATGGCTACACCTTC	CASSRLADRGGYGYTF	TRBV14	TRBJ1-2	TRBD1	.
TGTGCCAGCAGCCCGGCGGGGCGTAGCACCTACGAGCAGTACTTC	CASSPAGRSTYEQYF	TRBV7-9	TRBJ2-7	.	many
TGTGCCAGCTCGTGGCGACTAGCGGAGCAGTTCTTC	CASSWRLAEQFF	TRBV18	TRBJ2-1	TRBD2	few
TGTGCCAGCACCACCTGGGAGTATCTCAGAACCTACGAGCAGTACTTC	CASTTWEYLRTYEQYF	TRBV12-3/TRBV12-4	TRBJ2-7	.	few
TGCAGTGCGGGGACATCCATTAATCAGCCCCAGCATTTT	CSAGTSINQPQHF	TRBV20-1	TRBJ1-5	.	many
TGCGCCAGCAGCTTGGCACTAGCGGGCCACAATGAGCAGTTCTTC	CASSLALAGHNEQFF	TRBV5-1	TRBJ2-1	TRBD2	few
TGTGCCAGCAGCCCTTATATTGAGCAGTTCTTC	CASSPYIEQFF	TRBV7-9	TRBJ2-1	.	few
TGTGCCAGCAGGGGGGTTCGGAGCAATCAGCCCCAGCATTTT	CASRGVRSNQPQHF	TRBV28	TRBJ1-5	.	many
TGCAGTGCCCCTAGGGGGGGGATGGACGAGCAGTACTTC	CSAPRGGMDEQYF	TRBV20-1	TRBJ2-7	.	.
TGTGCCAGCAGCTTGAGCGGGCAGGCGACCTACGAGCAGTACTTC	CASSLSGQATYEQYF	TRBV5-4	TRBJ2-7	.	many
TGTGCCAGCAGCTTAGATTCCACGGCTTACGGAGATACGCAGTATTTT	CASSLDSTAYGDTQYF	TRBV11-2	TRBJ2-3	.	.
TGTGCCATCAGTGAGGGACAGGGGACCCCTAACTATGGCTACACCTTC	CAISEGQGTPNYGYTF	TRBV10-3	TRBJ1-2	TRBD1	.
TGTGCCAGCACCCTCTCGAATTCCAGGTCAGAGACCCAGTACTTC	CASTLSNSRSETQYF	TRBV28	TRBJ2-5	.	few
TGCAGCGCCGCCGGGCAGAACACCGGGGAGCTGTTTTTT	CSAAGQNTGELFF	TRBV29-1	TRBJ2-2	.	many
TGTGCCTGGAGTACCGGGACCCAGTACTTC	CAWSTGTQYF	TRBV30	TRBJ2-5	.	many
TGTGCCAGCAGCTACCTGCCGGACGGGTATTCACCCCTCCACTTT	CASSYLPDGYSPLHF	TRBV7-9	TRBJ1-6	.	few
TGCGCCAGCAGCCAACACAGGGGGTGGACCGGGGAGCTGTTTTTT	CASSQHRGWTGELFF	TRBV4-3	TRBJ2-2	TRBD1	.
TGTGCCAGCAGCTTTTCCAGGGTCTCTCTCAACTATGGCTACACCTTC	CASSFSRVSLNYGYTF	TRBV5-4	TRBJ1-2	.	many
TGTGCCAGCAGCTCCGGCCCTAGCGCGATGACCGGGGAGCTGTTTTTT	CASSSGPSAMTGELFF	TRBV7-9	TRBJ2-2	.	few
TGTGCCAGTAGTCGCGGGATCATCAGGTTCTTC	CASSRGIIRFF	TRBV19	TRBJ2-1	.	many
TGTGCCAGCAGGACGCACCCGAACACCGGGGAGCTGTTTTTT	CASRTHPNTGELFF	TRBV6-1	TRBJ2-2	.	.